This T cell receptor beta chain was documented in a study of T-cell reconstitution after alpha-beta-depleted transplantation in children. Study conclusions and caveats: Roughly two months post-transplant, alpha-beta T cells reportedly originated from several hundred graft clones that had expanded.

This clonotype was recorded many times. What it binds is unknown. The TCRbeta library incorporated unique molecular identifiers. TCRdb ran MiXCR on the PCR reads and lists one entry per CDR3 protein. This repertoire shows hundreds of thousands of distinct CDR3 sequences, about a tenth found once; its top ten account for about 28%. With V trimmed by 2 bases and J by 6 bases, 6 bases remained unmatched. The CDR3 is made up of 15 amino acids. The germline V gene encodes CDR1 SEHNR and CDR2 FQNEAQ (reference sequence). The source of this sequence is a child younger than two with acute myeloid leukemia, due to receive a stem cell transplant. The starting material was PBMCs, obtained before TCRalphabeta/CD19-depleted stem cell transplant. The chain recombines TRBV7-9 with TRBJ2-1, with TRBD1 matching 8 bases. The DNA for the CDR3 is TGTGCCAGCAGCTTACGGACAGGGACTCCCAATGAGCAGTTCTTC. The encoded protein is CASSLRTGTPNEQFF.